This TCR beta chain came from a study of T-cell memory formation after mild COVID-19. Constant-segment primers served in 5'RACE that generated TCR alpha and TCR beta cDNA libraries bearing sample barcodes and UMIs. TCRdb passed the 5' RACE reads through MiXCR, listing each CDR3 protein once. The sample records 280,000 or so distinct CDR3 sequences, 15% to 20% being singletons. V was trimmed by 2 bases and J by 2 bases, leaving 19 bases between them. The CDR3 is made up of 19 amino acids. Germline V gene data show CDR1 as SGHTA and CDR2 as FQGNSA. The rearrangement links TRBV7-2 to TRBJ2-6; D is perhaps TRBD1 (7 bases). The sequencing sample was made of PBMCs or a T cell subset sorted from them (not recorded which). This receptor was obtained from a man between 18 and 35 years old who had mild COVID-19 (a few samples of this study predate the infection). Cell type and time point are not known. Here the CDR3 reads CASSLPGGRGFAGANVLTF. Here the CDR3 DNA reads TGTGCCAGCAGCTTACCCGGGGGCAGGGGGTTCGCTGGGGCCAACGTCCTGACTTTC. The variable domain in full, completed from reference TRBV7-2 and TRBJ2-6, reads GAGVSQSPSNKVTEKGKDVELRCDPISGHTALYWYRQSLGQGLEFLIYFQGNSAPDKSGLPSDRFSAERTGGSVSTLTIQRTQQEDSAVYLCASSLPGGRGFAGANVLTFGAGSRLTVL.